The clone carrying this T cell receptor (beta chain) occurred a few times. TCRdb re-derived calls from the 5' RACE reads in MiXCR, one entry per CDR3 protein. Of about 340,000 distinct CDR3 sequences in the sample, about 8.7% are singletons; the top ten hold roughly 18%. Germline CDR1 is MNHEY and CDR2 is SVGEGT. V was cut by 0 bases and J by 3 bases, with 7 bases left in between. The CDR3 consists of 14 residues. This entry comes from a study of T cells after yellow fever vaccination. Sequencing used PBMCs, obtained on the day of the first yellow fever vaccination. V usage is TRBV6-2 or TRBV6-3 and J usage is TRBJ2-3, with D perhaps TRBD2 (5 bases). This TCR derives from a man aged 18 to 35 who received the YFV17D yellow fever vaccine. CDR3 protein: CASSYSGETDTQYF. In DNA, the CDR3 is TGTGCCAGCAGTTACTCCGGGGAAACAGATACGCAGTATTTT.